These 14 T cell receptor beta chains came from one sample sequenced in a study of neurological immune-mediated disorders. In TCRdb, the 5' RACE reads were re-called with MiXCR into one record per CDR3 protein. The sample yields just over 50,000 distinct CDR3 sequences, about 3.5% seen once. The sample was PBMCs. All receptors derive from a man aged 35-49 years with multiple sclerosis.

Many counts were recorded for this clonotype. V is TRBV10-3 and J is TRBJ1-5; 8 bases are shared with TRBD1. The CDR3 runs to 14 residues. CDR1 and CDR2 (germline): ENHRY, SYGVKD. Trimming took 6 bases from V and 7 from J; bases not matched to a gene: 8. For the CDR3, the DNA is TGTGCCATCAGAGATGGACAGGGACAACAGCCCCAGCATTTT. Translated, it gives CAIRDGQGQQPQHF.

This clonotype has ten or more counts. The V and J genes are TRBV7-9 and TRBJ1-2, with a possible D match to TRBD1 (5 bases). Trimming took 3 bases from V and 4 from J, leaving 12 bases between them. There are 14 residues in the CDR3. Germline CDR1 SEHNR, CDR2 FQNEAQ (reference sequence). CDR3 sequence: CASSFPGSGYGYTF. The DNA of the CDR3 is TGTGCCAGCAGCTTCCCAGGGAGCGGCTATGGCTACACCTTC.

The sample holds many counts of this clonotype. The chain employs TRBV5-1 and TRBJ2-3, with TRBD1 as a possible D gene (5 bases). V lost 1 base to trimming and J lost 4 bases, with 13 bases between them. This CDR3 comprises 15 residues. Germline CDR1 is SGHRS and CDR2 is YFSETQ. In nucleotides, the CDR3 is TGCGCCAGCAGCTTGCCACGCAGGGAATCAGATACGCAGTATTTT. Translated, it gives CASSLPRRESDTQYF.

The chain joins TRBV2 to TRBJ2-7, with TRBD1 matching 12 bases. The junction had 2 bases not matched to a gene; V was cut back by 4 bases and J by 4 bases. The CDR3 runs to 14 residues. CDR1 is SNHLY, CDR2 FYNNEI, per germline. The CDR3 sequence: CASSGDRGPYEQYF. CDR3 nucleotides: TGTGCCAGCAGTGGGGACAGGGGGCCTTACGAGCAGTACTTC.

This clonotype came up many times. This chain connects TRBV7-6 to TRBJ2-1; TRBD2 matches at 10 bases. Germline V gene data show CDR1 as SGHVS and CDR2 as FNYEAQ. J lost 7 bases, V lost 6 bases, and 9 bases had no gene match. The CDR3 extends over 15 amino acids. The CDR3 DNA is TGTGCCAGCAGGAATAGCGGGGGGCTGGGGAATGAGCAGTTCTTC. Translating it yields CASRNSGGLGNEQFF.

Many counts were recorded for this clonotype. This sequence joins TRBV6-5 and TRBJ2-5; D unclear. The V end lost 0 bases, the J end lost 0 bases, and 5 bases lay between the germline ends. The CDR3 totals 14 residues. Germline V gene sequence: CDR1 MNHEY, CDR2 SVGAGI. CDR3 in DNA: TGTGCCAGCAGTTACTCTGTGAACCAAGAGACCCAGTACTTC. Protein sequence: CASSYSVNQETQYF.

This clonotype was picked up many times. The chain joins TRBV5-1 to TRBJ2-2; D uncertain. The CDR3 length is 14 residues. V was pared by 0 bases and J by 3 bases, with 6 bases between. Germline V gene lookup returns CDR1 SGHRS and CDR2 YFSETQ. The CDR3 region has the DNA TGCGCCAGCAGCTTGGCGACTTACACCGGGGAGCTGTTTTTT. It encodes CASSLATYTGELFF.

This clonotype came up many times. V usage is TRBV20-1 and J usage is TRBJ1-5, with D perhaps TRBD1 (5 bases). The germline V and J ends were trimmed by 6 bases and 3 bases, with 15 bases remaining between them. The CDR3 covers 14 residues. Looked up from germline, CDR1 is DFQATT and CDR2 is SNEGSKA (reference sequence). CDR3: CSAQRQGNNQPQHF. CDR3 bases: TGCAGTGCCCAACGGCAGGGTAACAATCAGCCCCAGCATTTT.

The chain combines TRBV12-3 or TRBV12-4 with TRBJ2-7, with 15 nucleotides matching TRBD2. The CDR3 runs 18 residues. V lost 2 bases and J lost 2; bases outside the gene matches: 7. This CDR3 is CASSLPGLAGGRTYEQYF. The CDR3 coding sequence is TGTGCCAGCAGTTTACCGGGACTAGCGGGGGGCCGCACCTACGAGCAGTACTTC.

This clonotype was detected many times. The rearrangement links TRBV20-1 to TRBJ2-7, with D perhaps matching TRBD1 (5 bases). The germline V gene encodes CDR1 DFQATT and CDR2 SNEGSKA (reference sequence). Trimming took off 3 bases at V and 5 bases at J, with 11 bases between the two ends. The CDR3 contains 12 residues. The CDR3 sequence: CSARGPGHEQYF. Written as DNA, the CDR3 is TGCAGTGCTAGGGGGCCCGGGCACGAGCAGTACTTC.

Ten or more counts support this clonotype. The chain joins TRBV28 to TRBJ1-5; 8 bases are a match to TRBD1. The CDR3 is made up of 17 amino acids. V shed 3 bases and J 1 base; nucleotides not matched to a gene: 8. Germline V gene data show CDR1 as MDHEN and CDR2 as SYDVKM. In nucleotides, the CDR3 is TGTGCCAGCAGTTTGAGGACAGGGTTTATCAGCAATCAGCCCCAGCATTTT. Protein: CASSLRTGFISNQPQHF.

This clonotype has a count of ten or more. The chain carries TRBV6-5 and TRBJ2-7; possibly TRBD1 for D (6 bases). The CDR3 extends over 12 amino acids. Germline CDR1 is MNHEY and CDR2 is SVGAGI. V lost 2 bases and J 5 bases, leaving 7 bases between the germline ends. The CDR3 DNA sequence: TGTGCCAGCAGTTACCAGGGGAACGAGCAGTACTTC. This encodes CASSYQGNEQYF.

This clonotype was detected ten times or more. The CDR3 DNA reads TGTGCCAGCAGGGCCGCACAGGTTGGGGATCAGCCCCAGCATTTT. Protein sequence: CASRAAQVGDQPQHF. The chain couples TRBV5-6 to TRBJ1-5, with D maybe TRBD1 (5 bases). V was trimmed by 5 bases and J by 5 bases, leaving 17 bases between them. CDR1 is SGHDT, CDR2 YYEEEE, per germline. CDR3 length equals 15 residues.

This clonotype was picked up many times. This chain links TRBV3-1 with TRBJ1-5; D is undetermined. Deletions cut 3 bases from V and 0 bases from J, with 9 bases between. Germline V CDR1 and CDR2: LGHDT, YNNKEL (reference sequence). The CDR3 totals 15 residues. The CDR3 nucleotides read TGTGCCAGCAGCCACACGGGAGATAGCAATCAGCCCCAGCATTTT. It yields the protein CASSHTGDSNQPQHF. Based on the CDR3 plus reference TRBV3-1 and TRBJ1-5, the full variable domain is DTAVSQTPKYLVTQMGNDKSIKCEQNLGHDTMYWYKQDSKKFLKIMFSYNNKELIINETVPNRFSPKSPDKAHLNLHINSLELGDSAVYFCASSHTGDSNQPQHFGDGTRLSIL.